These 17 T cell receptor beta chains were all obtained from the same sample, sequenced in a study of blood T cell repertoires in COVID-19. Assay used: immunoSEQ multiplex PCR; TCRdb lists only in-frame clones, some missing. The table has under 300,000 clones, roughly 80% seen once. Input material: peripheral blood. The receptor set was obtained from a woman aged 80 or over with active or convalescent COVID-19.

V and J are TRBV18 and TRBJ2-7, with a possible D match to TRBD1 (6 bases). V lost 3 bases to trimming and J lost 0 bases, with 15 bases between them. Germline CDR1 and CDR2: KGHSH and LQKENI. The CDR3 has 16 residues. CDR3 sequence: CASSPSLLDSSYEQYF. The CDR3 region has the DNA TGTGCCAGCTCACCGTCCCTATTGGACAGCTCCTACGAGCAGTACTTC.

The V call is TRBV2, the J call TRBJ1-2, with no clear D. CDR3 length: 14 residues. Germline CDR1 is SNHLY and CDR2 is FYNNEI. The V end was cut by 7 bases, the J end by 3 bases, with 15 bases between. CDR3 sequence reads: CASTLTLADYGYTF. DNA of the CDR3: TGTGCCAGCACCCTGACTTTGGCCGACTATGGCTACACCTTC.

V is TRBV10-1 and J is TRBJ1-2, with D perhaps TRBD1 (5 bases). V was cut by 4 bases and J by 2 bases, with 8 bases left in between. The CDR3 has 13 amino acids. Looked up from germline, CDR1 is WNHNN and CDR2 is SYGVQD (reference sequence). The CDR3 bases are TGCGCCAGCAGTGGACAGTTAAACTATGGCTACACCTTC. Its translation is CASSGQLNYGYTF.

The rearrangement joins TRBV28 to TRBJ1-5, with 8 bases that match TRBD1. The CDR3 runs 21 residues. The V segment lost 5 bases and the J segment 0 bases; nucleotides outside the gene matches: 21. The germline CDR1 and CDR2 sequences are MDHEN and SYDVKM. CDR3 protein: CASSPSPHRPGQVHSNQPQHF. For the CDR3, the DNA is TGTGCCAGCAGTCCATCCCCCCACAGGCCGGGACAGGTCCATAGCAATCAGCCCCAGCATTTT.

This clone has a single count. The CDR3 DNA sequence: TGCGCCAGCAGCCTTATGGGGCTAGCGGTAGCCAAAAACATTCAGTACTTC. This codes for CASSLMGLAVAKNIQYF. This sequence joins TRBV4-1 and TRBJ2-4, with 7 bases aligning to TRBD2. Germline-derived CDR1 and CDR2 are MGHRA and YSYEKL. The CDR3 totals 17 residues. The V segment lost 4 bases and the J segment 0 bases; nucleotides outside the gene matches: 9.

V gene TRBV7-9 combines with J gene TRBJ1-1; a weak D match, TRBD1 (5 bases). The germline CDR1 and CDR2 sequences are SEHNR and FQNEAQ (reference sequence). V lost 5 bases and J 5 bases, leaving 9 bases between the germline ends. CDR3 length: 12 amino acids. The CDR3 DNA reads as TGTGCCAGCAGCGATAGGGGAACTGAAGCTTTCTTT. This encodes CASSDRGTEAFF.

The chain employs TRBV6-5 and TRBJ1-2, with a weak D call TRBD1 (6 bases). Deletions cut 4 bases from V and 4 bases from J, with 19 bases between. This CDR3 contains 16 residues. Germline CDR1 is MNHEY and CDR2 is SVGAGI. CDR3 protein: CASSSRTDLTIYGYTF. The CDR3 nucleotides are TGTGCCAGCAGTTCCCGGACAGACCTAACGATCTATGGCTACACCTTC.

The chain carries TRBV18 and TRBJ2-2; the match to TRBD1 covers 7 bases. Losses at the gene ends were 0 bases for V and 4 bases for J; bases not matched to a gene: 2. Germline CDR1 and CDR2: KGHSH and LQKENI. The CDR3 consists of 15 residues. CDR3 coding DNA: TGTGCCAGCTCACCACCGACAGGGTCCACCGGGGAGCTGTTTTTT. Its protein product is CASSPPTGSTGELFF.

As for this clone: Within the sample, other DNA sequences also encode this same CDR3. The CDR3: CASSLGQGNTGELFF. The CDR3 region has the DNA TGTGCCAGCAGCTTGGGTCAGGGCAACACCGGGGAGCTGTTTTTT. The chain couples TRBV5-4 to TRBJ2-2, with D perhaps TRBD1 (5 bases). Trimming left V 0 bases short and J 2 bases short, with 8 bases between. CDR1 and CDR2 (germline): SGHNT, YYREEE (reference sequence). This CDR3 is 15 amino acids long.

J is TRBJ1-1 and V is TRBV6-5; 7 positions match TRBD1. The J segment lost 3 bases and the V segment lost 6 bases, leaving 10 bases of the junction unmatched. This CDR3 contains 15 residues. Looked up from germline, CDR1 is MNHEY and CDR2 is SVGAGI. CDR3 sequence (DNA): TGTGCCAGCAGGAGAGACAGGGTCGTAGACACTGAAGCTTTCTTT. Protein product: CASRRDRVVDTEAFF.

This chain uses TRBV28 with TRBJ2-1, with D perhaps TRBD1 (6 bases). Germline CDR1 MDHEN, CDR2 SYDVKM. The CDR3 is 14 amino acids. V lost 5 bases and J 6 bases, leaving 14 bases between the germline ends. DNA of the CDR3: TGTGCCAGCAGTGGGGGCGACTCTCTCAATGAGCAGTTCTTC. Translation gives CASSGGDSLNEQFF. Combining the CDR3 with reference TRBV28 and TRBJ2-1 gives the whole variable domain DVKVTQSSRYLVKRTGEKVFLECVQDMDHENMFWYRQDPGLGLRLIYFSYDVKMKEKGDIPEGYSVSREKKERFSLILESASTNQTSMYLCASSGGDSLNEQFFGPGTRLTVL.

This clone occurred once. Here the CDR3 DNA reads TGTGCCAGCAGTGACCCTTCCCTAGCGCCTTACAATGAGCAGTTCTTC. Amino acid sequence: CASSDPSLAPYNEQFF. The J gene is TRBJ2-1, the V gene TRBV2, with a tentative D call TRBD2 (6 bases). This CDR3 region has 16 residues. Germline V gene sequence: CDR1 SNHLY, CDR2 FYNNEI. V shed 3 bases and J shed 4 bases, with 16 bases lying between them.

This chain links TRBV30 with TRBJ1-2; no clear D. The CDR3 spans 13 residues. The germline V gene encodes CDR1 GTSNPN and CDR2 SVGIG (reference sequence). V shed 4 bases and J shed 3 bases, with 12 bases lying between them. The CDR3 DNA reads as TGTGCCTGGATCGCCCGGCGGGACTATGGCTACACCTTC. Translation: CAWIARRDYGYTF.

The V gene is TRBV7-2, the J gene TRBJ2-3; D is possibly TRBD2 (6 bases). Trimming removed 5 bases from V and 0 bases from J, with 12 bases in between. The CDR3 is made up of 15 amino acids. In germline, CDR1 is SGHTA, CDR2 FQGNSA. The CDR3 coding sequence is TGTGCCAGCAGCCGCACCGGGACTAGCACAGATACGCAGTATTTT. Its protein is CASSRTGTSTDTQYF.

V gene TRBV28 combines with J gene TRBJ2-2; possible D gene TRBD1, 6 bases. Per germline, CDR1 MDHEN and CDR2 SYDVKM. There are 14 residues in the CDR3. Trimming took 10 bases from V and 3 from J, leaving 15 bases between them. CDR3 region: CATPSDRYTGELFF. The DNA for the CDR3 is TGTGCCACCCCTTCGGACAGATACACCGGGGAGCTGTTTTTT. Full variable domain (remainder filled in from reference TRBV28 and TRBJ2-2): DVKVTQSSRYLVKRTGEKVFLECVQDMDHENMFWYRQDPGLGLRLIYFSYDVKMKEKGDIPEGYSVSREKKERFSLILESASTNQTSMYLCATPSDRYTGELFFGEGSRLTVL.

This chain joins TRBV12-3 or TRBV12-4 and TRBJ1-5; unclear D gene. The CDR3 is made up of 13 amino acids. V was trimmed by 1 base and J by 6 bases, leaving 7 bases between them. CDR3 nucleotide sequence: TGTGCCAGCAGTTTAGAAGGCGGTCAGCCCCAGCATTTT. It encodes CASSLEGGQPQHF.

The chain links TRBV25-1 to TRBJ2-1; 7 positions match TRBD1. This CDR3 region has 13 residues. Germline V CDR1 and CDR2: MGHDK, SYGVNS. Losses at the gene ends were 4 bases for V and 15 bases for J; bases not matched to a gene: 12. The CDR3 loop reads CASSVFIGTDLFF. The CDR3 coding sequence is TGTGCCAGCAGTGTTTTCATTGGGACAGATCTGTTCTTC.